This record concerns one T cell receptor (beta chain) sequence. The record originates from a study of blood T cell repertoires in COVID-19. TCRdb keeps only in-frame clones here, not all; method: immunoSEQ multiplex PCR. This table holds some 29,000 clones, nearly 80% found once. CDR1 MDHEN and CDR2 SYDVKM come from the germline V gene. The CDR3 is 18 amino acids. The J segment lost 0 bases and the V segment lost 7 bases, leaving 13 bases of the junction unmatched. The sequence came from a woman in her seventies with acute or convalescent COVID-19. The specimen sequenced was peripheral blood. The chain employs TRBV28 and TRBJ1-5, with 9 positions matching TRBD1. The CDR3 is CASITGGEPTISNQPQHF. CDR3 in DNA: TGTGCCAGCATCACAGGGGGCGAACCGACAATTAGCAATCAGCCCCAGCATTTT.